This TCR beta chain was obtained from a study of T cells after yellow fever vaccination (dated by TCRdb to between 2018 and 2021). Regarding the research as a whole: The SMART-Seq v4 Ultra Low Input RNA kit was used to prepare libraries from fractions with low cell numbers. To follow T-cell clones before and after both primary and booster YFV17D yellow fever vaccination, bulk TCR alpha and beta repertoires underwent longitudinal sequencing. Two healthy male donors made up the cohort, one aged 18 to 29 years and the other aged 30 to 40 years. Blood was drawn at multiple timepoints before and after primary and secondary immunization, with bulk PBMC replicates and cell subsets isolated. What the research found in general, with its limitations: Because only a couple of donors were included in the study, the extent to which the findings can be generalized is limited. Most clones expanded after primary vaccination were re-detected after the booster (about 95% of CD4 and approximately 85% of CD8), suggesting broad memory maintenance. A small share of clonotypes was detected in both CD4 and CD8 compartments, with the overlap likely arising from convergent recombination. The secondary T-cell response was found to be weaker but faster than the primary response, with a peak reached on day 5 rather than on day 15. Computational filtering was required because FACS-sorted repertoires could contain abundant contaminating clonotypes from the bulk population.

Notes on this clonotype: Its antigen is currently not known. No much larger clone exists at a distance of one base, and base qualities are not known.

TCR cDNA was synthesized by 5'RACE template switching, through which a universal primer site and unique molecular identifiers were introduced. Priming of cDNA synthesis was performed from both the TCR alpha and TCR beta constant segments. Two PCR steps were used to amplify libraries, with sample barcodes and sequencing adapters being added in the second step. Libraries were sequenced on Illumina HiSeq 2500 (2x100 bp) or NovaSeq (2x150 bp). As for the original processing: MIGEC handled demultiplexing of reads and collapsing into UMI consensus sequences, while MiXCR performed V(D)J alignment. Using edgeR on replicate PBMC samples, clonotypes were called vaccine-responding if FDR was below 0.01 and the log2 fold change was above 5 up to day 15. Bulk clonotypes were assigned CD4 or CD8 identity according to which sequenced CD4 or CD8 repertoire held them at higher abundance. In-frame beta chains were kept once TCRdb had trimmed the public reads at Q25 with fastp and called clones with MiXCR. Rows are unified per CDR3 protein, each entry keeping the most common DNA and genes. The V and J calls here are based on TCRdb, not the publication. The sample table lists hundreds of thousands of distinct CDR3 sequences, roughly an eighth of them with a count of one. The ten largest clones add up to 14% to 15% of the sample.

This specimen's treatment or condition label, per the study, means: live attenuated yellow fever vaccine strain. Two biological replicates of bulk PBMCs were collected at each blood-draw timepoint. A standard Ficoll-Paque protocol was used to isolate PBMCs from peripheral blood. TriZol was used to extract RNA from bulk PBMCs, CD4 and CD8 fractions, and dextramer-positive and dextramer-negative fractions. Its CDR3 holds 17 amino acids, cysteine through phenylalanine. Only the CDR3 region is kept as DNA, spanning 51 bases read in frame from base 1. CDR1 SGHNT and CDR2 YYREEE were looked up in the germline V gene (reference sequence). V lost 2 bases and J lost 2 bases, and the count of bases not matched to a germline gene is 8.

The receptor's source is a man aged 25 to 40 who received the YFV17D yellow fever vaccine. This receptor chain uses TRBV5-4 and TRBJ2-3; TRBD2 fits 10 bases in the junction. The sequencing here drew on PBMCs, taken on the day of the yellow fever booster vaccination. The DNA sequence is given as TGTGCCAGCAGCTTCCGGTATACTAGCGGGGACACAGATACGCAGTATTTT. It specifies CASSFRYTSGDTDTQYF.